Shown below are 8 T cell receptor beta chains from a single sample sequenced in a study of cytomegalovirus exposure and HLA in healthy donors. Primers included in the PCR were 60 Vbeta and 13 Jbeta primers. Assay: immunoSEQ multiplex PCR; the TCRdb copy retains only in-frame clones and omits some. The table shows approximately 110,000 clones, with 50% to 70% occurring only once. Sequenced input: PBMCs. Every receptor here comes from a man aged 25-45 years in good health and CMV-seropositive.

The chain joins TRBV5-1 to TRBJ2-5; the D gene is possibly TRBD2 (6 bases). Trimming removed 1 base from V and 11 bases from J, with 18 bases in between. The CDR3 is 14 residues long. Germline CDR1 and CDR2: SGHRS and YFSETQ. In DNA form, the CDR3 reads TGCGCCAGCAGCTTGTCTTGGGACTCCGTGGGGCAGTACTTC. Its translation is CASSLSWDSVGQYF.

The table lists this clone with a count of one. Other DNA sequences from this sample encode an identical CDR3 as well. This rearrangement joins TRBV7-9 to TRBJ1-2; 9 nucleotides match TRBD1. The junction had 2 bases not matched to a gene; V was cut back by 3 bases and J by 6 bases. This CDR3 is built from 13 residues. The germline V gene encodes CDR1 SEHNR and CDR2 FQNEAQ (reference sequence). CDR3 sequence (DNA): TGTGCCAGCAGCTTGGGACAGGGAGATGGCTACACCTTC. It specifies CASSLGQGDGYTF.

This clone occurred once. V usage is TRBV5-1 and J usage is TRBJ2-3; D is possibly TRBD2 (6 bases). CDR3 size: 16 residues. The V end was cut by 4 bases, the J end by 3 bases, with 18 bases between. Germline CDR1 and CDR2: SGHRS and YFSETQ. Here the CDR3 DNA reads TGCGCCAGCAGCGGTGGCGCGGGGCCGGGGACAGATACGCAGTATTTT. Protein product: CASSGGAGPGTDTQYF.

The rearrangement uses TRBV29-1 and TRBJ2-5, with 7 bases lining up with TRBD1. Per germline, CDR1 SQVTM and CDR2 ANQGSEA. CDR3 length equals 14 residues. Losses at the gene ends were 6 bases for V and 0 bases for J; bases not matched to a gene: 7. The CDR3 is CSVPGQPYQETQYF. DNA for the CDR3: TGCAGCGTCCCGGGACAGCCGTACCAAGAGACCCAGTACTTC.

The V and J genes are TRBV5-5 and TRBJ1-1; 7 bases are a match to TRBD1. V shed 2 bases, J shed 7 bases, and the junction held 5 bases outside the gene matches. CDR1 is SGHKS and CDR2 is YYEKEE in the germline V gene (reference sequence). This CDR3 has 13 amino acids. Written as DNA, the CDR3 is TGTGCCAGCAGCTTTGGGACAGAGAGTGAAGCTTTCTTT. Translation gives CASSFGTESEAFF.

The J gene is TRBJ1-1, the V gene TRBV23-1; D unresolved. TRBV23-1 is marked as an open reading frame, function uncertain. CDR3 size: 16 residues. Deletions cut 2 bases from V and 0 bases from J, with 13 bases between. The DNA for the CDR3 is TGCGCCAGCAGTCAAGGTTACGAGGTCGTGAACACTGAAGCTTTCTTT. Amino acids: CASSQGYEVVNTEAFF.

This clone occurred once. The V and J genes are TRBV7-2 and TRBJ2-2; D ambiguous. Trimming stripped 4 bases from V and 1 base from J, with 7 bases between. This CDR3 is built from 14 residues. CDR1 is SGHTA, CDR2 FQGNSA, per germline. The CDR3: CASSSRQNTGELFF. The CDR3 bases are TGTGCCAGCAGCTCTCGACAGAACACCGGGGAGCTGTTTTTT.

The CDR3 loop is CASSSHNEFGGYTF. CDR3 coding DNA: TGTGCCAGCAGTTCCCATAACGAGTTCGGTGGCTACACCTTC. The chain couples TRBV27 to TRBJ1-2; D gene unclear. The germline CDR1 and CDR2 sequences are MNHEY and SMNVEV (reference sequence). The CDR3 runs to 14 residues. V was pared by 4 bases and J by 7 bases, with 16 bases between.